This T cell receptor (beta chain) originates from a study of CD8 T cells in ankylosing spondylitis. Molecular-barcoded quantitative 5'-RACE produced these TCR beta libraries. TCRdb passed the 5' RACE reads through MiXCR, listing each CDR3 protein once. There are 250,000 to 350,000 distinct CDR3 sequences in the sample; around 7.6% occur only once, and less than 15% lies in the top ten. The CDR3 contains 14 residues. The V gene end was trimmed by 6 bases and the J gene end by 5 bases; junction bases not matched to a gene: 8. Germline loops: CDR1 DFQATT, CDR2 SNEGSKA (reference sequence). On this clonotype: The antigen remains unidentified.

Study-level results: Apparently characteristic of ankylosing spondylitis blood was a TCR beta motif (roughly eight highly homologous variants). Some of the motif variants had earlier been found in reactive arthritis patients' fluid and blood. Disease-associated clonotypes exhibited CD8+ identity and were relatively infrequent in peripheral blood.

The receptor's source is a male donor with ankylosing spondylitis. This chain links TRBV20-1 with TRBJ2-2; 8 bases are a match to TRBD2. The sequencing input was blood, either unsorted or a sorted T cell fraction (not recorded which). Here the CDR3 reads CSAQGRGGTGELFF. The DNA for the CDR3 is TGCAGTGCCCAGGGACGGGGGGGGACCGGGGAGCTGTTTTTT.